Listed here are 19 T cell receptor beta chains from one sample, sequenced in a study of cytomegalovirus exposure and HLA in healthy donors. 13 Jbeta primers and 60 Vbeta primers were used for the PCR. Some clones are missing from TCRdb's copy, which holds only in-frame ones; the method was immunoSEQ multiplex PCR. The profile shows approximately 130,000 clones, around 70% of them singletons. The source material was PBMCs. The receptors were gathered from a man aged 30 to 39 in good health and CMV-seronegative.

V usage is TRBV6-1 and J usage is TRBJ2-3; 7 nucleotides match TRBD1. Germline CDR1 MNHNS, CDR2 SASEGT. The CDR3 is made up of 14 amino acids. V gave up 3 bases and J gave up 2 bases; unmatched junction bases: 2. This CDR3 is CASSDRGSTDTQYF. CDR3 nucleotide sequence: TGTGCCAGCAGTGACAGGGGGTCCACAGATACGCAGTATTTT.

The chain carries TRBV5-1 and TRBJ2-5; weak D call: TRBD1 (5 bases). Trimming left V 5 bases short and J 2 bases short, with 13 bases between. Germline CDR1 is SGHRS and CDR2 is YFSETQ. This CDR3 has 14 residues. DNA of the CDR3: TGCGCCAGCAGTTCCGACAGATTTCAAGAGACCCAGTACTTC. Translated, it gives CASSSDRFQETQYF.

There are a few counts of this clone. The rearrangement uses TRBV5-1 and TRBJ1-5; D remains ambiguous. In germline, CDR1 is SGHRS, CDR2 YFSETQ. V was pared by 0 bases and J by 3 bases, with 7 bases between. The CDR3 covers 14 residues. DNA for the CDR3: TGCGCCAGCAGCTTGGTGCAGGCCAATCAGCCCCAGCATTTT. Its protein product is CASSLVQANQPQHF.

The chain combines TRBV5-1 with TRBJ2-5, with D perhaps TRBD1 (6 bases). CDR1 is SGHRS, CDR2 YFSETQ, per germline. Trimming cost V 1 base and J 3 bases, with 10 bases left between them. The CDR3 extends over 14 amino acids. The CDR3 loop is CASSLFPGEETQYF. The CDR3 bases are TGCGCCAGCAGCTTGTTCCCAGGGGAAGAGACCCAGTACTTC.

This clone has a single count. The rearrangement joins TRBV15 to TRBJ2-3; 12 nucleotides agree with TRBD2. J was trimmed by 3 bases and V by 5 bases; bases with no gene match: 6. This CDR3 comprises 16 residues. Per germline, CDR1 LNHNV and CDR2 YYDKDF (reference sequence). The CDR3 region has the DNA TGTGCCACCAGCTACCCGACTAGCGGGGGTACAGATACGCAGTATTTT. Its translation is CATSYPTSGGTDTQYF.

V and J are TRBV5-1 and TRBJ1-2; 7 positions agree with TRBD1. Looked up from germline, CDR1 is SGHRS and CDR2 is YFSETQ. The CDR3 is 16 amino acids. J gave up 0 bases and V 4 bases, and 9 bases lay outside the gene matches. The CDR3 bases are TGCGCCAGCAGCGTGGGGACAGTAACCGCTAACTATGGCTACACCTTC. It is translated as CASSVGTVTANYGYTF.

V usage is TRBV7-2 and J usage is TRBJ2-7; D gene ambiguous. Trimming pared 0 bases from V and 2 bases from J, leaving 14 bases between. CDR1 is SGHTA, CDR2 FQGNSA, per germline. The CDR3 runs to 16 residues. The CDR3 loop reads CASSLAPGRIAYEQYF. The CDR3, as DNA: TGTGCCAGCAGCTTAGCTCCAGGCAGGATCGCCTACGAGCAGTACTTC.

V gene TRBV11-3 combines with J gene TRBJ2-1, with 10 bases lining up with TRBD1. J lost 4 bases, V lost 5 bases, and 5 bases had no gene match. CDR1 SGHNT and CDR2 YENEEA come from the germline V gene. CDR3 length: 15 residues. CDR3 sequence: CASSLTGQGYNEQFF. For the CDR3, the DNA is TGTGCCAGCAGCCTGACGGGACAGGGGTACAATGAGCAGTTCTTC.

DNA of the CDR3: TGTGCCAGCAGTCCCAAGGGGTCTCACTACAATGAGCAGTTCTTC. As protein: CASSPKGSHYNEQFF. The chain is built from TRBV25-1 and TRBJ2-1, with D possibly matching TRBD1 (5 bases). V was cut by 5 bases and J by 3 bases, with 14 bases left in between. The CDR3 has 15 residues. Germline V gene lookup returns CDR1 MGHDK and CDR2 SYGVNS.

The chain uses TRBV11-3 and TRBJ2-2; 7 bases agree with TRBD2. CDR3 size: 14 residues. Germline V lookup: CDR1 SGHNT, CDR2 YENEEA. V gave up 4 bases and J gave up 7 bases; unmatched junction bases: 6. CDR3 region: CASSSDGRFGELFF. For the CDR3, the DNA is TGTGCCAGCAGCTCTGACGGGAGGTTCGGGGAGCTGTTTTTT.

The chain is built from TRBV28 and TRBJ2-3, with no clear D. Trimming pared 5 bases from V and 2 bases from J, leaving 23 bases between. Germline-derived CDR1 and CDR2 are MDHEN and SYDVKM. The CDR3 is 18 residues long. The CDR3 sequence is CASSPVTGINSYTDTQYF. In DNA form, the CDR3 reads TGTGCCAGCAGTCCCGTAACGGGTATCAACTCCTACACAGATACGCAGTATTTT.

This chain links TRBV13 with TRBJ1-2, with D tentatively TRBD1 (5 bases). Trimming removed 5 bases from V and 5 bases from J, with 15 bases in between. This CDR3 is built from 14 residues. Germline CDR1 is PRHDT and CDR2 is FYEKMQ (reference sequence). DNA for the CDR3: TGTGCCAGCAGCGACCATAGGGGTCAATATGGCTACACCTTC. Residues: CASSDHRGQYGYTF.

This chain links TRBV6-5 with TRBJ2-7, with a weak D call TRBD1 (5 bases). The CDR3 has 13 amino acids. Germline CDR1 is MNHEY and CDR2 is SVGAGI. V dropped 5 bases and J dropped 10 bases, with 18 bases sitting between them. The CDR3 reads CASSSPPLGLQYF. The DNA of the CDR3 is TGTGCCAGCAGTAGCCCCCCCTTGGGGCTTCAGTACTTC.

The J gene is TRBJ1-5, the V gene TRBV19, with 9 bases matching TRBD1. Trimming cost V 10 bases and J 6 bases; bases outside gene matches: 7. Germline lookup yields CDR1 LNHDA and CDR2 SQIVND (reference sequence). This CDR3 comprises 13 residues. CDR3: CAISDRGGQPQHF. The CDR3 DNA reads as TGTGCCATATCGGACAGGGGAGGTCAGCCCCAGCATTTT.

This chain links TRBV6-5 with TRBJ1-5; D uncertain. Trimming took off 6 bases at V and 4 bases at J, with 10 bases between the two ends. CDR1 MNHEY and CDR2 SVGAGI come from the germline V gene. The CDR3 consists of 13 residues. CDR3 sequence: CASRDNRNQPQHF. The CDR3 DNA sequence: TGTGCCAGCAGGGATAACAGAAATCAGCCCCAGCATTTT.

This clone was counted a few times. The chain uses TRBV5-1 and TRBJ2-6; D unclear. The germline CDR1 and CDR2 sequences are SGHRS and YFSETQ. V lost 5 bases and J 2 bases, leaving 5 bases between the germline ends. The CDR3 length is 13 residues. The CDR3 is CASRETGANVLTF. The CDR3 coding sequence is TGCGCCAGCAGGGAGACTGGGGCCAACGTCCTGACTTTC.

The V call is TRBV30, the J call TRBJ1-1; perhaps TRBD1 as D (5 bases). This CDR3 contains 14 residues. The V end lost 3 bases, the J end lost 1 base, and 12 bases lay between the germline ends. The germline CDR1 and CDR2 sequences are GTSNPN and SVGIG (reference sequence). Written as DNA, the CDR3 is TGTGCCTGGAGGGACACGCAGGGGAACACTGAAGCTTTCTTT. Translated, it gives CAWRDTQGNTEAFF.

The V and J genes are TRBV27 and TRBJ1-2, with D uncertain. The CDR3 contains 14 residues. CDR1 is MNHEY and CDR2 is SMNVEV in the germline V gene (reference sequence). V lost 5 bases, J lost 1 base, and 11 bases lay in between. CDR3 in DNA: TGTGCCAGCAGTCCCATCAGTGTTAACTATGGCTACACCTTC. It translates to CASSPISVNYGYTF.

This sequence joins TRBV28 and TRBJ1-5; 7 bases match TRBD1. Germline CDR1 reads MDHEN; CDR2 reads SYDVKM. The CDR3 has 17 residues. The junction had 12 bases not matched to a gene; V was cut back by 7 bases and J by 0 bases. The chain's CDR3 is CASTLPLTGYSNQPQHF. CDR3 coding DNA: TGTGCCAGCACCCTACCCCTGACAGGGTATAGCAATCAGCCCCAGCATTTT.